Sequencing of this T cell receptor beta chain was carried out in a study of cytomegalovirus exposure and HLA in healthy donors. General study points: In an earlier analysis, productive rearrangement rates for most beta V segments clustered near 87% or 30%.

60 Vbeta and 13 Jbeta primers were used in PCR. Libraries were prepared by immunoSEQ multiplex PCR; TCRdb keeps only in-frame clonotypes and omits some of them. The sample consists of about 98,000 clones, approximately 72% of them appearing once. Details on this clone: Its antigen remains unidentified.

The CDR3 consists of 13 residues. The ends were cut back, 5 bases at V and 4 bases at J, with 12 bases in the middle. CDR1 SEHNR and CDR2 FQNEAQ come from the germline V gene (reference sequence). The gene calls are TRBV7-9 and TRBJ2-7; D might be TRBD2 (5 bases). This receptor was taken from a man aged 18 to 30 in good health and CMV-seropositive. The sequenced material came from PBMCs. CDR3 loop: CASSLLESYEQYF. The CDR3 nucleotides are TGTGCCAGCAGCCTACTAGAGAGTTACGAGCAGTACTTC.